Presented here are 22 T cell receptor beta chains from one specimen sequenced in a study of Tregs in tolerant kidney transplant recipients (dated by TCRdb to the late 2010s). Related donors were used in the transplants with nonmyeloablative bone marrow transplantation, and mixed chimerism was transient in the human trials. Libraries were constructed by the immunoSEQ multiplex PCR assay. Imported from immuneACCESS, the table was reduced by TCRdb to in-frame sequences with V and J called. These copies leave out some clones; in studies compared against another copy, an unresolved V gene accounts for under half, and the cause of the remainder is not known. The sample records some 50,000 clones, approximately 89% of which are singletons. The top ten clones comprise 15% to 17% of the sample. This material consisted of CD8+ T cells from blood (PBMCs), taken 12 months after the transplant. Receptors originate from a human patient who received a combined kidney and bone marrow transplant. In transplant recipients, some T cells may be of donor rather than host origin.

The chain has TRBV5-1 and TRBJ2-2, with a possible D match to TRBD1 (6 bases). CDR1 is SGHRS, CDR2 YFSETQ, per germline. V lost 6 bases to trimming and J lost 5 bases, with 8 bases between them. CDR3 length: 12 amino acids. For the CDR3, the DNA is TGCGCCAGCAAACAGGGTACCGGGGAGCTGTTTTTT. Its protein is CASKQGTGELFF.

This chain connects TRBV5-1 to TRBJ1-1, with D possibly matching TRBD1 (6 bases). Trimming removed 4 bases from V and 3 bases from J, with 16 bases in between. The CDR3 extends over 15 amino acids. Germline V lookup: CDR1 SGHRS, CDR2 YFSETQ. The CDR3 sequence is CASSTNRETYTEAFF. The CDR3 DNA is TGCGCCAGCAGCACTAACAGGGAAACGTACACTGAAGCTTTCTTT.

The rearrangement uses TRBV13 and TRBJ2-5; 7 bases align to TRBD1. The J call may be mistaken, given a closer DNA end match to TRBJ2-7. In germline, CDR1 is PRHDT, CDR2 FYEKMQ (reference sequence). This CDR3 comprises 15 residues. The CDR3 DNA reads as TGTGCCAGCAGCTTACGGGACAGTCCATTCTACGAGCAGTACTTC. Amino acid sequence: CASSLRDSPFYEQYF.

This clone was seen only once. The CDR3 here is CASTLGGYEQYF. DNA for the CDR3: TGTGCCAGCACCCTCGGTGGCTACGAGCAGTACTTC. This chain links TRBV7-9 with TRBJ2-7; D is undetermined. Looked up from germline, CDR1 is SEHNR and CDR2 is FQNEAQ (reference sequence). The CDR3 consists of 12 residues. The V and J ends lost 7 bases and 3 bases respectively, with 10 bases between them. Variable domain in full (rest from reference TRBV7-9 and TRBJ2-7): DTGVSQNPRHKITKRGQNVTFRCDPISEHNRLYWYRQTLGQGPEFLTYFQNEAQLEKSRLLSDRFSAERPKGSFSTLEIQRTEQGDSAMYLCASTLGGYEQYFGPGTRLTVT.

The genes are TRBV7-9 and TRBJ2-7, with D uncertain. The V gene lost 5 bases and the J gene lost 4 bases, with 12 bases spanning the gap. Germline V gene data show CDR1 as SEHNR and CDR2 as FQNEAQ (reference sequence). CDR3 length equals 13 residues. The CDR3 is CASSPLSSYEQYF. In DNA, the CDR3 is TGTGCCAGCAGCCCACTATCCAGTTACGAGCAGTACTTC.

DNA for the CDR3: TGTGCCAGCAGCGTGGGCGGGGGCTCCAGGGAGACCCAGTACTTC. This sequence encodes CASSVGGGSRETQYF. The V call is TRBV9, the J call TRBJ2-5, with TRBD2 as a possible D gene (7 bases). This CDR3 region has 15 residues. V was shortened by 2 bases and J by 5 bases, with 16 bases between the two germline ends. CDR1 and CDR2 (germline): SGDLS, YYNGEE.

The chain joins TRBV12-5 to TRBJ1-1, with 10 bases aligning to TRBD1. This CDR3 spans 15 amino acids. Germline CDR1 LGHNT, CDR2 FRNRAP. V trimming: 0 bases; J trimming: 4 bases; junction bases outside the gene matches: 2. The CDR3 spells CASGLVGQGGTEAFF. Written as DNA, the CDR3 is TGTGCTAGTGGTTTGGTCGGACAGGGGGGCACTGAAGCTTTCTTT.

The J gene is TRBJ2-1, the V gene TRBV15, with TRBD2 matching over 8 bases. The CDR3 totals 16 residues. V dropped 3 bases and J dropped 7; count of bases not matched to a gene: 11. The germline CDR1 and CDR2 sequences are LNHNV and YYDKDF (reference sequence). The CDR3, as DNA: TGTGCCACCAGCAGCACTAGCGGTATTGCCAATAATGAGCAGTTCTTC. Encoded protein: CATSSTSGIANNEQFF. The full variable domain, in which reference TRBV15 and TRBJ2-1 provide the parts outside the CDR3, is DAMVIQNPRYQVTQFGKPVTLSCSQTLNHNVMYWYQQKSSQAPKLLFHYYDKDFNNEADTPDNFQSRRPNTSFCFLDIRSPGLGDTAMYLCATSSTSGIANNEQFFGPGTRLTVL.

The CDR3 DNA reads as TGCGCCAGCAGCCAGGGGACTAGCGGGATAACAGATACGCAGTATTTT. This translates into CASSQGTSGITDTQYF. V gene TRBV4-3 combines with J gene TRBJ2-3; 13 nucleotides line up with TRBD2. The CDR3 is 16 amino acids. With 3 bases clipped from V and 3 bases from J, the junction kept 3 bases outside the gene matches. Germline V lookup: CDR1 LGHNA, CDR2 YSLEER.

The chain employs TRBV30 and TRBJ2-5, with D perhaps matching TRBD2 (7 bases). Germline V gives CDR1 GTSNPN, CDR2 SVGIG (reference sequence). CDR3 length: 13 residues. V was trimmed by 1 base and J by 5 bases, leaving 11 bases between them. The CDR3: CAWSGGGGETQYF. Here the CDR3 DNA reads TGTGCCTGGAGTGGGGGGGGCGGGGAGACCCAGTACTTC.

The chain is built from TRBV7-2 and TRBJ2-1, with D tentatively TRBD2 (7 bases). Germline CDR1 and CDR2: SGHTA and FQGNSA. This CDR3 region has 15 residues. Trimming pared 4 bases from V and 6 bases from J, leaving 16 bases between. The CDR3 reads CASSWKGGASNEQFF. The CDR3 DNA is TGTGCCAGCAGCTGGAAAGGGGGGGCCTCCAATGAGCAGTTCTTC.

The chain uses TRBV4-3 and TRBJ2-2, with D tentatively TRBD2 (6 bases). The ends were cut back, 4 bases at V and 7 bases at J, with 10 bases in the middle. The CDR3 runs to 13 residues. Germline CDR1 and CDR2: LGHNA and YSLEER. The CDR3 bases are TGCGCCAGCAGCCTTGGAGGGGTCGGGGAGCTGTTTTTT. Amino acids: CASSLGGVGELFF.

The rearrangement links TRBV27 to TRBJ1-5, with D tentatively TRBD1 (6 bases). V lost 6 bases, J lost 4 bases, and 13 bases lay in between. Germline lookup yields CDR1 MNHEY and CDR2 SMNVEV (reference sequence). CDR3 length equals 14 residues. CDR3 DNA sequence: TGTGCCAGCAGCCGAGGACAGCAAAATCAGCCCCAGCATTTT. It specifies CASSRGQQNQPQHF.

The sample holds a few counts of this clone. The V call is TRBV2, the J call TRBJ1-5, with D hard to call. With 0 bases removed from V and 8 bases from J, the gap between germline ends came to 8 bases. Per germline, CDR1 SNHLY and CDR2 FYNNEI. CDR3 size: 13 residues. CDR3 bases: TGTGCCAGCAGTGAAGCGCGGGGAGAGCCCCAGCATTTT. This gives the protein CASSEARGEPQHF.

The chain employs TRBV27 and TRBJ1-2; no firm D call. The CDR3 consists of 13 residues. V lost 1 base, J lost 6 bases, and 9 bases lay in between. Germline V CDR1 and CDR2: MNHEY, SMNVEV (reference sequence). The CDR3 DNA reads TGTGCCAGCAGTTTATGGCCGCCGCATGGCTACACCTTC. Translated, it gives CASSLWPPHGYTF.

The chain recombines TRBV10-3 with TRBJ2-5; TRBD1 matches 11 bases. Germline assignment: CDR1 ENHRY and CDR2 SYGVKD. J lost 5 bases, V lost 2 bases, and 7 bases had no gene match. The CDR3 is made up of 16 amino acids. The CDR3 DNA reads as TGTGCCATCAGTGAGCCCAGGACAGGGGGCATCGAGACCCAGTACTTC. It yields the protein CAISEPRTGGIETQYF.

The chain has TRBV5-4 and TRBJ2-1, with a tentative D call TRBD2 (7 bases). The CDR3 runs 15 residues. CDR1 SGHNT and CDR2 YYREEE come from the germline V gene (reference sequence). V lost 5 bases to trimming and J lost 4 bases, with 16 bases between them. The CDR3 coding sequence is TGTGCCAGCAGGCCGTGGGGGGGCCATTACAATGAGCAGTTCTTC. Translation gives CASRPWGGHYNEQFF. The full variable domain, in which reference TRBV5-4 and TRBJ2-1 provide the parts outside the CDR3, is ETGVTQSPTHLIKTRGQQVTLRCSSQSGHNTVSWYQQALGQGPQFIFQYYREEENGRGNFPPRFSGLQFPNYSSELNVNALELDDSALYLCASRPWGGHYNEQFFGPGTRLTVL.

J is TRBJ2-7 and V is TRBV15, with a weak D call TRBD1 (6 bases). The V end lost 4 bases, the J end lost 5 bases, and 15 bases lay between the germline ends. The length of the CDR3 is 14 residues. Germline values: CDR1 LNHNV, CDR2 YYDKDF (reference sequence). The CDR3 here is CATSKADRANEQYF. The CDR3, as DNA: TGTGCCACCAGCAAAGCGGACAGAGCCAACGAGCAGTACTTC.

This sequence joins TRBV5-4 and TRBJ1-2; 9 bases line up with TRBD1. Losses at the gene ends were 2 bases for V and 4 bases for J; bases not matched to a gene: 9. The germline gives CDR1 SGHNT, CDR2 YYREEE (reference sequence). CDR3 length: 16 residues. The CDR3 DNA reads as TGTGCCAGCAGCTTCCGGGACAGGGAGGCGATCTATGGCTACACCTTC. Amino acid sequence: CASSFRDREAIYGYTF.

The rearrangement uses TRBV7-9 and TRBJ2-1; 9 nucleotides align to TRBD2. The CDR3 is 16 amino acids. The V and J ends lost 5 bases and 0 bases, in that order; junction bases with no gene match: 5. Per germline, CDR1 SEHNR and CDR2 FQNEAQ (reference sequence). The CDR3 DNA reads TGTGCCAGCAGCGGTCGACTAGCGGACTCCTACAATGAGCAGTTCTTC. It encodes CASSGRLADSYNEQFF.

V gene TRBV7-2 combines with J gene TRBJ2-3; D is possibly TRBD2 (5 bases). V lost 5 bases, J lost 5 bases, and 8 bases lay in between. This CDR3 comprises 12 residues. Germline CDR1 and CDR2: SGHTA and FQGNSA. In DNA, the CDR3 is TGTGCCAGCAGCCTGGAGGTAGATACGCAGTATTTT. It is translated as CASSLEVDTQYF.

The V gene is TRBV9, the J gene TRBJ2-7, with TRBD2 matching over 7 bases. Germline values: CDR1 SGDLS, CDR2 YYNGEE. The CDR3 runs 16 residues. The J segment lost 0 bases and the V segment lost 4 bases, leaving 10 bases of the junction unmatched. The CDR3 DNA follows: TGTGCCAGCAGCCTCGACGCGGGAGTCCCCTCCTACGAGCAGTACTTC. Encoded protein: CASSLDAGVPSYEQYF. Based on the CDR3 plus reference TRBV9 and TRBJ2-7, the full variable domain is DSGVTQTPKHLITATGQRVTLRCSPRSGDLSVYWYQQSLDQGLQFLIQYYNGEERAKGNILERFSAQQFPDLHSELNLSSLELGDSALYFCASSLDAGVPSYEQYFGPGTRLTVT.